This is a list of T cell receptor beta chains from one sample in a study of T cell responses to AZD1222 COVID-19 vaccine. Measured with immunoSEQ multiplex PCR; TCRdb has only the in-frame clones, and not every one. This table has over 100,000 clones, 70% to 90% appearing once. Here the sequenced sample was peripheral blood, taken on day 0 of AZD1222 vaccination. Every receptor here comes from an adult in good health. Each CDR3 is given with its conserved first and last residue. The D gene is left open where the match is weak. Some rows mark clone size as missing; the rest say once, few, many or name a class of expanded clone.

clone size	V gene	D gene	J gene	CDR3 protein	CDR3 DNA
-	TRBV7-9	TRBD1	TRBJ2-7	CASSSQGARYTYEQYF	TGTGCCAGCAGCTCACAGGGGGCCAGATATACCTACGAGCAGTACTTC
-	TRBV6-5	-	TRBJ1-6	CASPGGQKNNSPLHF	TGTGCCAGCCCTGGTGGACAGAAGAATAATTCACCCCTCCACTTT
-	TRBV6-6	-	TRBJ2-7	CASSFETSLNF	TGTGCCAGCAGTTTCGAGACTAGTTTAAACTTC
few	TRBV18	-	TRBJ1-2	CASSPPNELWGGYTF	TGTGCCAGCTCACCACCTAACGAACTCTGGGGGGGCTACACCTTC
-	TRBV11-2	-	TRBJ1-4	CASRQNPNEKLFF	TGTGCCAGTAGACAGAACCCTAATGAAAAACTGTTTTTT
once	TRBV7-9	-	TRBJ1-3	CASSLRGSSSGNTIYF	TGTGCCAGCAGCTTACGTGGATCGAGCTCTGGAAACACCATATATTTT
-	TRBV10-2	TRBD2	TRBJ2-1	CASRTSGGVYNEQFF	TGCGCCAGCAGGACTAGCGGGGGGGTCTACAATGAGCAGTTCTTC
-	TRBV30	-	TRBJ1-1	CAWSSGNTEAFF	TGTGCCTGGTCCTCGGGGAACACTGAAGCTTTCTTT
-	TRBV9	TRBD2	TRBJ2-5	CASSGLAGRQETQYF	TGTGCCAGCAGCGGCCTAGCGGGACGCCAAGAGACCCAGTACTTC
-	TRBV28	-	TRBJ2-7	CASSPSEAQYF	TGTGCCAGCAGTCCCTCGGAGGCGCAGTACTTC
once	TRBV5-1	-	TRBJ1-1	CASSLGTVPNTEAFF	TGCGCCAGCAGCTTGGGGACAGTCCCGAACACTGAAGCTTTCTTT
once	TRBV13	TRBD2	TRBJ2-7	CASSLGPRDYQDSYEQYF	TGTGCCAGCAGCTTGGGCCCTCGGGACTACCAAGACTCCTACGAGCAGTACTTC
-	TRBV4-3	-	TRBJ1-2	CASSQDLEITAYGYTF	TGCGCCAGCAGCCAAGATTTGGAAATTACCGCCTATGGCTACACCTTC
-	TRBV15	-	TRBJ1-4	CATSRGTALNEKLFF	TGTGCCACCAGCAGAGGGACAGCGCTAAATGAAAAACTGTTTTTT
-	TRBV5-1	-	TRBJ1-2	CASSTDGSVFYGYTF	TGCGCCAGCAGCACAGACGGGAGTGTCTTCTATGGCTACACCTTC
-	TRBV2	TRBD2	TRBJ2-7	CASSEGLAGGEYSYEQYF	TGTGCCAGCAGTGAAGGACTAGCGGGGGGCGAATATTCCTACGAGCAGTACTTC
-	TRBV5-1	-	TRBJ1-2	CASSFAGTVEGYTF	TGCGCCAGCAGCTTCGCCGGGACGGTAGAAGGCTACACCTTC
once	TRBV2	-	TRBJ2-2	CASSGDSYTGELFF	TGTGCCAGCAGTGGGGACTCCTACACCGGGGAGCTGTTTTTT